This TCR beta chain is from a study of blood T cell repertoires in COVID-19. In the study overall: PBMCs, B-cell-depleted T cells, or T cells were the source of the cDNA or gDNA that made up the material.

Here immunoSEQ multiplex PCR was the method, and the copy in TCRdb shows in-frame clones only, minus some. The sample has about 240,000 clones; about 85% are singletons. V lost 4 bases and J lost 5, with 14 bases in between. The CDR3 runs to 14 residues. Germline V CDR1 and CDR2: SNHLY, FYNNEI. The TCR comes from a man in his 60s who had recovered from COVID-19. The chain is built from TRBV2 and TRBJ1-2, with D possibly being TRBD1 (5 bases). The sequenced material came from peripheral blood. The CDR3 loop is CASSGGGGDYGYTF. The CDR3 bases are TGTGCCAGCAGTGGGGGAGGAGGGGATTATGGCTACACCTTC.